The following is a T cell receptor beta chain sequence with its context. This CDR3 region has 16 residues. V lost 0 bases to trimming and J lost 1 base; unmatched junction nucleotides: 3. The germline V gene encodes CDR1 LGHNA and CDR2 YNFKEQ. This specimen comes from a study of technical replicates of blood from several donors. Produced via immunoSEQ multiplex PCR; TCRdb's table is partial and in-frame only. Of roughly 87,000 clones listed, 85% to 95% are singletons. The rearrangement uses TRBV4-2 and TRBJ1-1, with 9 bases that match TRBD1. This sequence was found in a human donor in good health. Material: T cells isolated from PBMCs. As DNA, the CDR3 is TGTGCCAGCAGCCAAGAACAGGGGGCTGCGAACACTGAAGCTTTCTTT. Translation gives CASSQEQGAANTEAFF.